This T cell receptor (beta chain) was sequenced for a study of T cell responses to AZD1222 COVID-19 vaccine. The germline V gene encodes CDR1 SGHDT and CDR2 YYEEEE. This CDR3 is built from 14 residues. The V gene lost 0 bases and the J gene lost 3 bases, with 7 bases spanning the gap. For this clone: What it binds is not known.

Here immunoSEQ multiplex PCR was the method, and the copy in TCRdb shows in-frame clones only, minus some. The sample records over 140,000 clones, roughly 90% being singletons. General study points: The study found Spike-specific TCR breadth and depth rose after two AZD1222 doses. There were mostly white British donors and more females than males, and clonal diversity was possibly underestimated. Reports say nearly half of spike-specific TCRs go after unmutated variant regions.

Sequenced here: peripheral blood, sampled on day 0 of AZD1222 vaccination. The receptor's source is an adult in good health. The chain recombines TRBV5-6 with TRBJ1-5, with no clear D. The CDR3 region is CASSLAGYNQPQHF. In DNA, the CDR3 is TGTGCCAGCAGCTTGGCCGGATACAATCAGCCCCAGCATTTT.